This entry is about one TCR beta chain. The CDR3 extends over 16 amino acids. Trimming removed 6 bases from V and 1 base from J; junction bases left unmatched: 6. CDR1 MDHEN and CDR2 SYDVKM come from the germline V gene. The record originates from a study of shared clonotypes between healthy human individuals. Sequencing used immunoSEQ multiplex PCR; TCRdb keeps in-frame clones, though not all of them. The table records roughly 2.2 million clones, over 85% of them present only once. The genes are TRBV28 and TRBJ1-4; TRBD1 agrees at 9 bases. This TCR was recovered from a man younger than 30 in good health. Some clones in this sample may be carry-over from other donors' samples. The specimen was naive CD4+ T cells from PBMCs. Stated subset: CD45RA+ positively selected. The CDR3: CASSAQGAQTNEKLFF. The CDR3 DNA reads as TGTGCCAGCAGCGCACAGGGGGCGCAAACTAATGAAAAACTGTTTTTT.